The 20 T cell receptor beta chains reported below all come from one sample, sequenced in a study of blood T cell repertoires in COVID-19 (dated by TCRdb to 2020 to 2021). Preparation of the library involved the immunoSEQ multiplex PCR assay. The clones in this table, taken by TCRdb from immuneACCESS, are in-frame only. Not every clone is retained; where verified, under half of the shortfall comes from an unresolved V gene, and the cause of the rest is unknown. Across this sample there are 25,000 to 35,000 clones, with 80% to 90% seen only once. Clones ranked in the top ten supply 16% of the sample. Sequencing was performed on peripheral blood. These receptors were collected from an elderly man with acute or convalescent COVID-19.

The V and J genes are TRBV7-9 and TRBJ1-1, with D maybe TRBD1 (6 bases). V was clipped by 8 bases and J by 2 bases, with 12 bases between them. Per the germline V gene, CDR1 is SEHNR and CDR2 is FQNEAQ (reference sequence). This CDR3 region has 13 residues. In DNA form, the CDR3 reads TGTGCCAGCCGACAGGAAGTAAACACTGAAGCTTTCTTT. Encoded protein: CASRQEVNTEAFF.

The chain carries TRBV30 and TRBJ2-7; D unresolved. V shed 5 bases and J shed 0 bases, with 8 bases lying between them. The CDR3 covers 12 residues. Germline lookup yields CDR1 GTSNPN and CDR2 SVGIG (reference sequence). CDR3 in amino acids: CAWAPSSYEQYF. CDR3 coding DNA: TGTGCCTGGGCTCCCAGCTCCTACGAGCAGTACTTC. The whole variable domain, remainder taken from reference TRBV30 and TRBJ2-7, is SQTIHQWPATLVQPVGSPLSLECTVEGTSNPNLYWYRQAAGRGLQLLFYSVGIGQISSEVPQNLSASRPQDRQFILSSKKLLLSDSGFYLCAWAPSSYEQYFGPGTRLTVT.

This rearrangement joins TRBV19 to TRBJ2-1; 11 positions match TRBD1. There are 16 residues in the CDR3. V lost 3 bases and J lost 7; bases outside the gene matches: 8. Looked up from germline, CDR1 is LNHDA and CDR2 is SQIVND (reference sequence). The CDR3 sequence: CASSMGTGGEWNEQFF. The CDR3 coding sequence is TGTGCCAGTAGTATGGGGACAGGGGGGGAGTGGAATGAGCAGTTCTTC.

This clone showed up just once. This chain joins TRBV19 and TRBJ2-3; 10 nucleotides agree with TRBD2. J was trimmed by 0 bases and V by 1 base; bases with no gene match: 1. The CDR3 extends over 16 amino acids. Germline CDR1 LNHDA, CDR2 SQIVND (reference sequence). CDR3 in amino acids: CASSIGGLASTDTQYF. The CDR3 bases are TGTGCCAGTAGTATAGGGGGACTAGCGAGCACAGATACGCAGTATTTT.

The chain combines TRBV5-1 with TRBJ1-2; a possible D gene is TRBD1 (5 bases). V gave up 0 bases and J gave up 0 bases, with 9 bases separating them. The length of the CDR3 is 15 residues. The germline gives CDR1 SGHRS, CDR2 YFSETQ. CDR3 bases: TGCGCCAGCAGCTTGGTTCCAGGGCCTAACTATGGCTACACCTTC. It translates to CASSLVPGPNYGYTF.

The rearrangement links TRBV5-6 to TRBJ1-5; D gene ambiguous. Looked up from germline, CDR1 is SGHDT and CDR2 is YYEEEE. V dropped 8 bases and J dropped 0 bases, with 9 bases sitting between them. The CDR3 is 13 amino acids. This CDR3 is CASSSYSNQPQHF. In DNA form, the CDR3 reads TGTGCCAGTTCATCCTATAGCAATCAGCCCCAGCATTTT.

This sequence joins TRBV7-9 and TRBJ2-3; the match to TRBD1 covers 12 bases. CDR1 SEHNR and CDR2 FQNEAQ come from the germline V gene (reference sequence). Losses at the gene ends were 7 bases for V and 5 bases for J; bases not matched to a gene: 22. The CDR3 contains 20 residues. DNA of the CDR3: TGTGCCAGCACCCCCTGGAGGGGACAGGGGGCGCAGGTCACAGGAGATACGCAGTATTTT. It is translated as CASTPWRGQGAQVTGDTQYF.

This clone was seen a single time. This chain uses TRBV18 with TRBJ1-5; D not certain. V dropped 3 bases and J dropped 3 bases, with 6 bases sitting between them. Germline V lookup: CDR1 KGHSH, CDR2 LQKENI. CDR3 length: 13 amino acids. The CDR3 DNA reads as TGTGCCAGCTCACCGGCAGTCAATCAGCCCCAGCATTTT. This encodes CASSPAVNQPQHF. The full variable domain, rest sourced from reference TRBV18 and TRBJ1-5, is NAGVMQNPRHLVRRRGQEARLRCSPMKGHSHVYWYRQLPEEGLKFMVYLQKENIIDESGMPKERFSAEFPKEGPSILRIQQVVRGDSAAYFCASSPAVNQPQHFGDGTRLSIL.

The chain uses TRBV7-9 and TRBJ1-1; possible D gene TRBD1, 6 bases. Germline V gene lookup returns CDR1 SEHNR and CDR2 FQNEAQ (reference sequence). Trimming took 5 bases from V and 3 from J, leaving 19 bases between them. The CDR3 has 16 residues. CDR3 in amino acids: CASSPKGGLGDTEAFF. The CDR3 DNA sequence: TGTGCCAGCAGCCCAAAGGGGGGGCTTGGAGACACTGAAGCTTTCTTT.

This clone was found a few times. V and J are TRBV14 and TRBJ1-1; no clear D gene. Germline V gives CDR1 SGHDN, CDR2 FVKESK. Trimming pared 4 bases from V and 3 bases from J, leaving 9 bases between. This CDR3 spans 13 amino acids. CDR3: CASSREEHTEAFF. DNA of the CDR3: TGTGCCAGCAGCCGGGAGGAGCACACTGAAGCTTTCTTT. Filled out from reference TRBV14 and TRBJ1-1, the complete variable domain reads EAGVTQFPSHSVIEKGQTVTLRCDPISGHDNLYWYRRVMGKEIKFLLHFVKESKQDESGMPNNRFLAERTGGTYSTLKVQPAELEDSGVYFCASSREEHTEAFFGQGTRLTVV.

This chain uses TRBV16 with TRBJ1-5; D may be TRBD1 (5 bases). This CDR3 has 15 amino acids. Trimming stripped 3 bases from V and 2 bases from J, with 11 bases between. Germline V CDR1 and CDR2: KGHSY, FQNENV. CDR3 amino acids: CASSHPAGGNQPQHF. The CDR3 DNA sequence: TGTGCCAGCAGCCACCCCGCGGGGGGCAATCAGCCCCAGCATTTT.

J is TRBJ2-2 and V is TRBV27; 12 bases are shared with TRBD1. V lost 8 bases and J lost 6; bases outside the gene matches: 4. From germline, CDR1 is MNHEY and CDR2 SMNVEV (reference sequence). CDR3 length equals 14 residues. The CDR3 here is CASGWDRGPGELFF. The CDR3 region has the DNA TGTGCCAGCGGGTGGGACAGGGGGCCCGGGGAGCTGTTTTTT.

The chain has TRBV19 and TRBJ1-4; tentatively, D is TRBD1 (6 bases). Germline V gene data show CDR1 as LNHDA and CDR2 as SQIVND (reference sequence). The CDR3 has 15 residues. Between the trimmed V and J ends, which lost 10 bases and 0 bases, there was a span of 15 bases. CDR3 sequence reads: CATRGGASTNEKLFF. DNA for the CDR3: TGTGCCACCCGGGGGGGGGCTTCAACTAATGAAAAACTGTTTTTT. Supplemented by reference TRBV19 and TRBJ1-4, the full variable domain reads DGGITQSPKYLFRKEGQNVTLSCEQNLNHDAMYWYRQDPGQGLRLIYYSQIVNDFQKGDIAEGYSVSREKKESFPLTVTSAQKNPTAFYLCATRGGASTNEKLFFGSGTQLSVL.

The V call is TRBV14, the J call TRBJ2-2, with 8 bases aligning to TRBD2. CDR1 is SGHDN and CDR2 is FVKESK in the germline V gene. Germline trimming cut 8 bases from V and 2 bases from J; bases unmatched to any gene: 4. The CDR3 consists of 14 residues. DNA for the CDR3: TGTGCCAGCCGGCGGGGGGCCAACACCGGGGAGCTGTTTTTT. As protein: CASRRGANTGELFF.

The chain carries TRBV5-1 and TRBJ2-6; 9 positions agree with TRBD1. There are 15 residues in the CDR3. Losses at the gene ends were 4 bases for V and 2 bases for J; bases not matched to a gene: 1. Germline loops: CDR1 SGHRS, CDR2 YFSETQ. CDR3 coding DNA: TGCGCCAGCAGCGGGACAGGGACTGGGGCCAACGTCCTGACTTTC. Its protein product is CASSGTGTGANVLTF. The whole variable domain, remainder taken from reference TRBV5-1 and TRBJ2-6, is KAGVTQTPRYLIKTRGQQVTLSCSPISGHRSVSWYQQTPGQGLQFLFEYFSETQRNKGNFPGRFSGRQFSNSRSEMNVSTLELGDSALYLCASSGTGTGANVLTFGAGSRLTVL.

The chain combines TRBV24-1 with TRBJ2-3; 7 bases map to TRBD1. The CDR3 is 16 residues long. Per the germline V gene, CDR1 is KGHDR and CDR2 is SFDVKD. The V gene end was trimmed by 6 bases and the J gene end by 3 bases; junction bases not matched to a gene: 11. CDR3 in amino acids: CATSRGLGETTDTQYF. In DNA form, the CDR3 reads TGTGCCACCAGTAGGGGGCTGGGGGAGACAACAGATACGCAGTATTTT.

This rearrangement joins TRBV7-3 to TRBJ2-4; a possible D gene is TRBD1 (6 bases). Trimming pared 4 bases from V and 3 bases from J, leaving 10 bases between. Germline CDR1 SGHTA, CDR2 FQGTGA. The CDR3 totals 14 residues. The CDR3 is CASSSGQGKNIQYF. The CDR3 nucleotides read TGTGCCAGCAGCTCGGGACAAGGCAAAAACATTCAGTACTTC.

V gene TRBV4-1 combines with J gene TRBJ2-1; the D is unclear. The CDR3 sequence is 14 residues long. CDR1 is MGHRA, CDR2 YSYEKL, per germline. The germline V and J ends were trimmed by 1 base and 4 bases, with 8 bases remaining between them. DNA for the CDR3: TGCGCCAGCAGCCAAGCTCCGCGGTACAATGAGCAGTTCTTC. As protein: CASSQAPRYNEQFF.

The CDR3 loop reads CASSPGGPGETQYF. The CDR3 DNA is TGCGCCAGCAGCCCGGGGGGACCCGGGGAGACCCAGTACTTC. The V gene is TRBV5-1, the J gene TRBJ2-5; 7 positions match TRBD2. The V gene end was trimmed by 4 bases and the J gene end by 5 bases; junction bases not matched to a gene: 8. Germline lookup yields CDR1 SGHRS and CDR2 YFSETQ. This CDR3 has 14 amino acids.

The rearrangement links TRBV6-5 to TRBJ2-3, with a possible D match to TRBD2 (7 bases). The V gene's germline CDR1 is MNHEY and CDR2 SVGAGI. Between the trimmed V and J ends, which lost 6 bases and 6 bases, there was a span of 16 bases. The CDR3 has 14 residues. The CDR3 DNA reads TGTGCCAGCAGGGCGGGGGCGGCGTACGATACGCAGTATTTT. It codes for CASRAGAAYDTQYF.